These 29 T cell receptor beta chains share one sample of origin, sequenced in a study of blood T cells in healthy people across ages. The authors ran a second PCR of roughly 6 to 11 cycles using a sample-barcoded 5' primer and a J-beta primer mix. TCRdb redid the calling of the 5' RACE reads with MiXCR, one entry per CDR3 protein. Of around 1.5 million distinct CDR3 sequences listed, about 40% are singletons. The sample was blood. Source of these receptors: a woman aged 18-30 years in good health.

There are a few counts of this clonotype. V and J are TRBV6-1 and TRBJ1-2; a weak D match, TRBD1 (5 bases). Per the germline V gene, CDR1 is MNHNS and CDR2 is SASEGT. There are 17 residues in the CDR3. The V end lost 5 bases, the J end lost 5 bases, and 24 bases lay between the germline ends. CDR3 in DNA: TGTGCCAGCAGTCCCGAGGGGAAGATCAACTACAGATATGGCTACACCTTC. Protein: CASSPEGKINYRYGYTF.

The chain uses TRBV20-1 and TRBJ2-5; D possibly corresponds to TRBD2 (5 bases). The CDR3 consists of 14 residues. In germline, CDR1 is DFQATT, CDR2 SNEGSKA (reference sequence). The ends were cut back, 5 bases at V and 4 bases at J, with 17 bases in the middle. The CDR3 is CSAYRLMGAETQYF. The CDR3 nucleotides read TGCAGTGCTTACCGATTGATGGGAGCAGAGACCCAGTACTTC.

This clonotype appeared once. As DNA, the CDR3 is TGTGCCAGCAGCTTAGCCCCCGGCACCACTAACTATGGCTACACCTTC. It is translated as CASSLAPGTTNYGYTF. V and J are TRBV7-6 and TRBJ1-2, with D uncertain. Trimming cost V 0 bases and J 0 bases, with 11 bases left between them. The CDR3 consists of 16 residues. Germline V gene data show CDR1 as SGHVS and CDR2 as FNYEAQ.

The chain has TRBV3-1 and TRBJ1-1; D is undetermined. The germline V and J ends were trimmed by 5 bases and 1 base, with 8 bases remaining between them. Germline values: CDR1 LGHDT, CDR2 YNNKEL (reference sequence). This CDR3 has 13 amino acids. CDR3 coding DNA: TGTGCCAGCAGCGACGTCTGGAACACTGAAGCTTTCTTT. This sequence encodes CASSDVWNTEAFF.

This clonotype has only one observation. This chain uses TRBV2 with TRBJ2-2; D is undetermined. Germline-derived CDR1 and CDR2 are SNHLY and FYNNEI. The CDR3 extends over 14 amino acids. Deletions cut 4 bases from V and 4 bases from J, with 10 bases between. In DNA form, the CDR3 reads TGTGCCAGCAGTGTTGGCAGCCTCACCGGGGAGCTGTTTTTT. It codes for CASSVGSLTGELFF.

This chain uses TRBV10-2 with TRBJ2-5; D is unclear. V was clipped by 3 bases and J by 11 bases, with 13 bases between them. The CDR3 totals 12 residues. Germline CDR1 reads WSHSY; CDR2 reads SAAADI. The CDR3 spells CASSELINEQYF. The CDR3 coding sequence is TGCGCCAGCAGTGAATTGATCAATGAGCAGTACTTC.

The table lists this clonotype with a few counts. The chain is built from TRBV5-5 and TRBJ2-3; D gene ambiguous. This CDR3 comprises 14 residues. V was trimmed by 0 bases and J by 0 bases, leaving 5 bases between them. The germline V gene encodes CDR1 SGHKS and CDR2 YYEKEE (reference sequence). The CDR3 here is CASSLVKSTDTQYF. The CDR3 nucleotides are TGTGCCAGCAGCTTGGTGAAGAGCACAGATACGCAGTATTTT.

This clonotype was seen only a few times. The chain carries TRBV20-1 and TRBJ1-2; D perhaps matches TRBD1 (6 bases). V lost 0 bases to trimming and J lost 8 bases, with 10 bases between them. The CDR3 covers 12 residues. Germline V gene lookup returns CDR1 DFQATT and CDR2 SNEGSKA (reference sequence). The CDR3 spells CSARDRGGGYTF. The CDR3 DNA is TGCAGTGCTAGAGACCGAGGGGGGGGCTACACCTTC.

This sequence joins TRBV3-1 and TRBJ2-1; 9 nucleotides match TRBD1. V shed 4 bases, J shed 0 bases, and the junction held 10 bases outside the gene matches. Germline V gene data show CDR1 as LGHDT and CDR2 as YNNKEL (reference sequence). The CDR3 length is 18 residues. CDR3 sequence (DNA): TGTGCCAGCAGCCCCACCGGGACAGGGCACGGCTCCTACAATGAGCAGTTCTTC. It yields the protein CASSPTGTGHGSYNEQFF.

There are a few counts of this clonotype. The chain has TRBV7-3 and TRBJ2-3, with unresolved D. This CDR3 has 14 residues. Deletions cut 6 bases from V and 5 bases from J, with 15 bases between. The V gene's germline CDR1 is SGHTA and CDR2 FQGTGA. For the CDR3, the DNA is TGTGCCAGCAGTTCCACCGACGGTATAGATACGCAGTATTTT. This gives the protein CASSSTDGIDTQYF.

This clonotype has only one observation. The chain couples TRBV27 to TRBJ1-2; the match to TRBD1 covers 9 bases. Germline assignment: CDR1 MNHEY and CDR2 SMNVEV (reference sequence). The CDR3 loop spans 18 amino acids. Trimming removed 6 bases from V and 4 bases from J; junction bases left unmatched: 18. CDR3 coding DNA: TGTGCCAGCAGCCCGAGGACCGGGACAGGGATTTTTGGCTATGGCTACACCTTC. It specifies CASSPRTGTGIFGYGYTF.

This rearrangement joins TRBV12-5 to TRBJ1-5, with 8 bases fitting TRBD1. V lost 3 bases to trimming and J lost 0 bases; unmatched junction nucleotides: 13. This CDR3 has 19 residues. Looked up from germline, CDR1 is LGHNT and CDR2 is FRNRAP. CDR3: CASGFTIPGGRGSNQPQHF. CDR3 sequence (DNA): TGTGCTAGTGGTTTCACCATACCAGGGGGCAGGGGTAGCAATCAGCCCCAGCATTTT.

The table lists this clonotype with a few counts. This chain connects TRBV7-2 to TRBJ2-1; D is uncertain. V gave up 1 base and J gave up 9 bases, with 7 bases separating them. Germline V lookup: CDR1 SGHTA, CDR2 FQGNSA. The CDR3 is 12 residues long. Written as DNA, the CDR3 is TGTGCCAGCAGCTTAGACTATTCTGAGCAGTTCTTC. Its protein product is CASSLDYSEQFF. The full variable domain, completed using reference TRBV7-2 and TRBJ2-1, is GAGVSQSPSNKVTEKGKDVELRCDPISGHTALYWYRQSLGQGLEFLIYFQGNSAPDKSGLPSDRFSAERTGGSVSTLTIQRTQQEDSAVYLCASSLDYSEQFFGPGTRLTVL.

The table lists this clonotype with a few counts. The chain has TRBV12-5 and TRBJ1-5; possible D gene TRBD1, 5 bases. The length of the CDR3 is 18 residues. Trimming pared 0 bases from V and 1 base from J, leaving 16 bases between. CDR1 and CDR2 (germline): LGHNT, FRNRAP. The CDR3 DNA follows: TGTGCTAGTGGTTTGGTACTAGGGCAGGGTCTGAGCAATCAGCCCCAGCATTTT. Protein: CASGLVLGQGLSNQPQHF.

The V gene is TRBV7-2, the J gene TRBJ1-2; D ambiguous. Per the germline V gene, CDR1 is SGHTA and CDR2 is FQGNSA. This CDR3 is 15 amino acids long. V was clipped by 1 base and J by 7 bases, with 16 bases between them. The DNA for the CDR3 is TGTGCCAGCAGCTTAGGTGGGGTGGCGGACTGTGGCTACACCTTC. Protein: CASSLGGVADCGYTF.

The V call is TRBV20-1, the J call TRBJ1-6, with 11 bases that match TRBD1. CDR3 size: 13 residues. The V gene's germline CDR1 is DFQATT and CDR2 SNEGSKA (reference sequence). The V gene end was trimmed by 5 bases and the J gene end by 9 bases; junction bases not matched to a gene: 3. Written as DNA, the CDR3 is TGCAGTGCTCCGGACAGGGGGCCTTCACCCCTCCACTTT. Translated, it gives CSAPDRGPSPLHF.

In this sample, this clonotype turned up a few times. The chain links TRBV6-5 to TRBJ2-7; a weak D match, TRBD2 (7 bases). Trimming removed 5 bases from V and 1 base from J, with 12 bases in between. The CDR3 has 14 residues. CDR1 and CDR2 (germline): MNHEY, SVGAGI. The CDR3 bases are TGTGCCAGCAGTCACAGGGAGGGATCCTACGAGCAGTACTTC. Residues: CASSHREGSYEQYF.

A few counts support this clonotype. The genes are TRBV29-1 and TRBJ2-5, with D uncertain. V lost 7 bases, J lost 4 bases, and 10 bases lay in between. This CDR3 region has 11 residues. Per germline, CDR1 SQVTM and CDR2 ANQGSEA. The CDR3 DNA reads as TGCAGCGCTATCACCAGAGAGACCCAGTACTTC. This codes for CSAITRETQYF. Supplemented by reference TRBV29-1 and TRBJ2-5, the full variable domain reads SAVISQKPSRDICQRGTSLTIQCQVDSQVTMMFWYRQQPGQSLTLIATANQGSEATYESGFVIDKFPISRPNLTFSTLTVSNMSPEDSSIYLCSAITRETQYFGPGTRLLVL.

This chain uses TRBV5-1 with TRBJ2-5; D may be TRBD2 (5 bases). This CDR3 region has 16 residues. Per the germline V gene, CDR1 is SGHRS and CDR2 is YFSETQ. Trimming took 4 bases from V and 2 from J, leaving 18 bases between them. This CDR3 reads CASSPRGPNPQETQYF. The CDR3 DNA follows: TGCGCCAGCAGCCCGCGCGGGCCAAACCCACAAGAGACCCAGTACTTC.

This chain uses TRBV2 with TRBJ2-1, with D possibly matching TRBD1 (6 bases). V was cut by 5 bases and J by 10 bases, with 18 bases left in between. The CDR3 covers 14 residues. Germline V gene data show CDR1 as SNHLY and CDR2 as FYNNEI. The CDR3 sequence is CASSRSGDLYEQFF. CDR3 nucleotides: TGTGCCAGCAGTAGATCAGGGGATCTCTACGAGCAGTTCTTC.

V and J are TRBV12-3 or TRBV12-4 and TRBJ2-1; D gene ambiguous. V was shortened by 8 bases and J by 7 bases, with 9 bases between the two germline ends. There are 11 residues in the CDR3. In nucleotides, the CDR3 is TGTGCCAGCGGGAAAGGGAATGAGCAGTTCTTC. Translated, it gives CASGKGNEQFF.

The CDR3 here is CASSEGRSGGYEQFF. The CDR3 region has the DNA TGTGCCAGCAGTGAAGGGCGTAGCGGTGGGTATGAGCAGTTCTTC. The V call is TRBV2, the J call TRBJ2-1; possible D gene TRBD2, 6 bases. This CDR3 spans 15 amino acids. Germline V gene data show CDR1 as SNHLY and CDR2 as FYNNEI. V lost 1 base to trimming and J lost 8 bases, with 15 bases between them. Supplemented by reference TRBV2 and TRBJ2-1, the full variable domain reads EPEVTQTPSHQVTQMGQEVILRCVPISNHLYFYWYRQILGQKVEFLVSFYNNEISEKSEIFDDQFSVERPDGSNFTLKIRSTKLEDSAMYFCASSEGRSGGYEQFFGPGTRLTVL.

The chain is built from TRBV6-5 and TRBJ1-2, with 10 bases lining up with TRBD1. The length of the CDR3 is 15 residues. Germline-derived CDR1 and CDR2 are MNHEY and SVGAGI. The J segment lost 3 bases and the V segment lost 5 bases, leaving 6 bases of the junction unmatched. The CDR3 nucleotides read TGTGCCAGCAGTCAAAGGACAGGGGGGTACTATGGCTACACCTTC. Protein product: CASSQRTGGYYGYTF.

The V and J genes are TRBV12-3 or TRBV12-4 and TRBJ2-3; perhaps TRBD2 as D (6 bases). Trimming removed 1 base from V and 4 bases from J, with 15 bases in between. The CDR3 totals 16 residues. The CDR3 sequence: CASSLDPSAGPDTQYF. The CDR3 DNA follows: TGTGCCAGCAGTTTAGATCCTAGCGCGGGCCCAGATACGCAGTATTTT.

The rearrangement joins TRBV21-1 to TRBJ2-7. TRBV21-1 is classified as a pseudogene. This CDR3 is 14 amino acids long. The CDR3: CASSKGSAAYEQYF. The CDR3, as DNA: TGTGCCAGCAGCAAAGGTTCGGCCGCCTACGAGCAGTACTTC.

This clonotype came up once. The V and J genes are TRBV3-1 and TRBJ2-6; 7 bases agree with TRBD1. The V gene's germline CDR1 is LGHDT and CDR2 YNNKEL (reference sequence). V shed 7 bases and J 0 bases; nucleotides not matched to a gene: 15. CDR3 length equals 19 residues. CDR3 DNA: TGTGCCAGCAACTATAGACAGGGCCTCCCTAGCTCTGGGGCCAACGTCCTGACTTTC. This gives the protein CASNYRQGLPSSGANVLTF.

This clonotype occurred many times. The rearrangement links TRBV10-3 to TRBJ1-6; a possible D gene is TRBD1 (6 bases). There are 14 residues in the CDR3. V was pared by 3 bases and J by 8 bases, with 11 bases between. CDR1 and CDR2 (germline): ENHRY, SYGVKD. CDR3: CAISERGADSPLHF. CDR3 sequence (DNA): TGTGCCATCAGTGAACGGGGGGCCGATTCACCCCTCCACTTT.

The chain has TRBV2 and TRBJ1-5; D possibly corresponds to TRBD1 (5 bases). The CDR3 contains 15 residues. CDR1 and CDR2 from the germline V gene are SNHLY and FYNNEI. The V end lost 6 bases, the J end lost 1 base, and 13 bases lay between the germline ends. CDR3 bases: TGTGCCAGCAGAGTGGGGCTGGAAAGCAATCAGCCCCAGCATTTT. Translated, it gives CASRVGLESNQPQHF.

This clonotype has only a few counts. J is TRBJ1-6 and V is TRBV10-3; D might be TRBD1 (5 bases). CDR1 and CDR2 (germline): ENHRY, SYGVKD. V shed 3 bases and J shed 10 bases, with 13 bases lying between them. CDR3 length: 14 residues. CDR3 sequence reads: CAISESQGGSPLHF. In DNA, the CDR3 is TGTGCCATCAGTGAAAGTCAGGGTGGCTCACCCCTCCACTTT.